This record concerns one T cell receptor beta chain sequence. The antigen is unknown. J gave up 5 bases and V 4 bases, and 11 bases lay outside the gene matches. The CDR3 runs to 15 residues. CDR1 and CDR2 from the germline V gene are SGDLS and YYNGEE. The data derive from a study of shared clonotypes between healthy human individuals. The wider study: Donor composition was a couple of women and three men, aged 18 to 49.

General observations from the study: Rarefaction indicated that sorted-subset sequencing remained incomplete although depth was large.

Only in-frame clones appear in the TCRdb table, and some are missing; sequencing was by immunoSEQ multiplex PCR. This table holds 2.3 million or so clones, more than 85% found once. The donor population consisted of healthy HIV-negative adults with no recent acute infections or vaccinations. A CD45RA+ naive subset and a CD45RA-negative memory subset were split from CD4+ cells. The sequence came from a man younger than 30 in good health. Some clones in this sample may be carry-over from other donors' samples. The sample comprised naive CD4+ T cells from PBMCs. The subset: CD45RA+ positively selected. The chain joins TRBV9 to TRBJ1-2; 7 positions agree with TRBD1. DNA of the CDR3: TGTGCCAGCAGCCCACCCGGGACAGTCAATTATGGCTACACCTTC. Protein: CASSPPGTVNYGYTF.